Listed here are 22 T cell receptor beta chains from one sample, sequenced in a study of T cell clonotyping in hematopoietic cell transplantation. Assay: immunoSEQ multiplex PCR; the TCRdb copy retains only in-frame clones and omits some. The sample includes roughly 9,000 clones, over 85% of them seen just once. Sequencing used PBMCs, obtained 100 days after allogeneic stem cell transplant. The receptors shown here come from a male patient aged 45-59 years who had an allogeneic stem cell transplant from a related donor, so T cells may come from the graft donor. Some clones in this sample may be carry-over from other donors' samples.

This clone was seen only once. The chain couples TRBV5-1 to TRBJ2-5; TRBD2 aligns across 14 bases. The germline V gene has CDR1 SGHRS and CDR2 YFSETQ. The CDR3 sequence is 23 residues long. The V segment lost 4 bases and the J segment 0 bases; nucleotides outside the gene matches: 23. Here the CDR3 DNA reads TGCGCCAGCAGCCTGGACGACCTACTCGGGACTAGCGGGGGCGCTTGGTACCAAGAGACCCAGTACTTC. Amino acid sequence: CASSLDDLLGTSGGAWYQETQYF.

The chain has TRBV30 and TRBJ2-7; the match to TRBD2 covers 11 bases. CDR1 and CDR2 (germline): GTSNPN, SVGIG (reference sequence). Unmatched junction bases numbered 0, after V lost 8 bases and J lost 3 bases. CDR3 length equals 11 residues. CDR3 sequence reads: CAGTSGYEQYF. The CDR3 nucleotides read TGTGCCGGGACTAGCGGCTACGAGCAGTACTTC.

This clone was seen only a few times. The chain combines TRBV5-4 with TRBJ2-7; D gene ambiguous. The length of the CDR3 is 15 residues. In germline, CDR1 is SGHNT, CDR2 YYREEE (reference sequence). V dropped 0 bases and J dropped 0 bases, with 10 bases sitting between them. The CDR3, as DNA: TGTGCCAGCAGCTTGGATAGTGGTAGCTCCTACGAGCAGTACTTC. Residues: CASSLDSGSSYEQYF.

This clone was seen once. This chain joins TRBV6-6 and TRBJ2-3; perhaps D is TRBD1 or TRBD2 (6 bases each). Trimming left V 2 bases short and J 6 bases short, with 12 bases between. CDR3 length equals 14 residues. Looked up from germline, CDR1 is MNHNY and CDR2 is SVGAGI (reference sequence). CDR3 protein: CASSYVGGPDTQYF. CDR3 DNA: TGTGCCAGCAGTTACGTGGGGGGCCCCGATACGCAGTATTTT.

This chain uses TRBV28 with TRBJ1-2; TRBD1 matches 7 bases. The trim removed 5 bases at V and 4 bases at J, leaving 10 bases unmatched. In germline, CDR1 is MDHEN, CDR2 SYDVKM. This CDR3 has 15 amino acids. The chain's CDR3 is CASSPHLQGVYGYTF. CDR3 in DNA: TGTGCCAGCAGTCCCCATTTGCAGGGGGTCTATGGCTACACCTTC.

The chain recombines TRBV20-1 with TRBJ2-7; possibly TRBD1 or TRBD2 for D (5 bases each). Germline CDR1 is DFQATT and CDR2 is SNEGSKA (reference sequence). The CDR3 contains 11 residues. CDR3 coding DNA: TGCAGGGCAGGGACCGACTACGAGCAGTACTTC. Protein: CRAGTDYEQYF.

V gene TRBV28 combines with J gene TRBJ1-5, with TRBD1 matching 12 bases. With 4 bases clipped from V and 3 bases from J, the junction kept 7 bases outside the gene matches. Per germline, CDR1 MDHEN and CDR2 SYDVKM. CDR3 size: 17 residues. The CDR3 region has the DNA TGTGCCAGCAGTTCACCTGCGGGACAGGGGGCCAATCAGCCCCAGCATTTT. Amino acids: CASSSPAGQGANQPQHF.

The CDR3 protein is CASSESRGAGMNTEAFF. The CDR3 nucleotides read TGTGCCAGCAGTGAATCTCGAGGGGCGGGAATGAACACTGAAGCTTTCTTT. The chain is built from TRBV6-1 and TRBJ1-1, with D possibly matching TRBD1 (5 bases). With 2 bases removed from V and 0 bases from J, the gap between germline ends came to 16 bases. Per the germline V gene, CDR1 is MNHNS and CDR2 is SASEGT. The CDR3 runs 17 residues.

The rearrangement uses TRBV9 and TRBJ2-3; 15 nucleotides match TRBD2. Trimming cost V 4 bases and J 2 bases; bases outside gene matches: 8. The germline V gene has CDR1 SGDLS and CDR2 YYNGEE. This CDR3 is 18 amino acids long. The CDR3: CASSTGTSGRYYTDTQYF. The DNA for the CDR3 is TGTGCCAGCAGCACCGGGACTAGCGGGAGGTATTACACAGATACGCAGTATTTT.

This clone was picked up a small number of times. The chain links TRBV7-6 to TRBJ2-7; TRBD1 matches at 11 bases. The germline V gene has CDR1 SGHVS and CDR2 FNYEAQ. The CDR3 loop spans 17 amino acids. The trim removed 1 base at V and 2 bases at J, leaving 7 bases unmatched. The CDR3 sequence is CASSLGGMGQGAYEQYF. DNA of the CDR3: TGTGCCAGCAGCTTAGGTGGGATGGGACAGGGGGCCTACGAGCAGTACTTC.

This chain links TRBV7-9 with TRBJ1-2, with 7 bases lining up with TRBD1. The CDR3 is made up of 17 amino acids. V was clipped by 5 bases and J by 1 base; unmatched bases: 13. CDR1 is SEHNR, CDR2 FQNEAQ, per germline (reference sequence). CDR3 residues: CASSPLWTGDLNYGYTF. The CDR3 DNA is TGTGCCAGCAGCCCACTCTGGACAGGAGACCTTAACTATGGCTACACCTTC.

The V call is TRBV18, the J call TRBJ1-1; no clear D. Germline CDR1 reads KGHSH; CDR2 reads LQKENI. The CDR3 is made up of 12 amino acids. V was clipped by 4 bases and J by 1 base, with 4 bases between them. CDR3 DNA sequence: TGTGCCAGCTCACTGGAGAACACTGAAGCTTTCTTT. Protein product: CASSLENTEAFF.

The rearrangement uses TRBV6-5 and TRBJ2-5; 7 bases map to TRBD2. V was clipped by 0 bases and J by 4 bases; unmatched bases: 8. In germline, CDR1 is MNHEY, CDR2 SVGAGI. The CDR3 has 16 residues. CDR3 sequence reads: CASSYSPIWGGETQYF. CDR3 nucleotide sequence: TGTGCCAGCAGTTACTCCCCTATTTGGGGGGGAGAGACCCAGTACTTC.

This chain links TRBV30 with TRBJ1-6, with no clear D. CDR1 GTSNPN and CDR2 SVGIG come from the germline V gene (reference sequence). Trimming took off 4 bases at V and 3 bases at J, with 16 bases between the two ends. CDR3 size: 16 residues. This CDR3 is CAWIMMGDHYNSPLHF. The CDR3 nucleotides are TGTGCCTGGATTATGATGGGAGACCACTATAATTCACCCCTCCACTTT.

This clone was detected only once. V is TRBV27 and J is TRBJ2-2; D not certain. Trimming removed 2 bases from V and 4 bases from J, with 5 bases in between. There are 13 residues in the CDR3. The germline CDR1 and CDR2 sequences are MNHEY and SMNVEV (reference sequence). The CDR3 coding sequence is TGTGCCAGCAGTTTAGGTGGCACCGGGGAGCTGTTTTTT. This sequence encodes CASSLGGTGELFF.

V usage is TRBV30 and J usage is TRBJ2-7; TRBD1 matches at 7 bases. The V and J ends lost 1 base and 4 bases, in that order; junction bases with no gene match: 13. The CDR3 is 16 amino acids. Germline lookup yields CDR1 GTSNPN and CDR2 SVGIG (reference sequence). CDR3: CAWSGDQTGLRYEQYF. The CDR3, as DNA: TGTGCCTGGAGTGGGGACCAGACAGGGTTGAGGTACGAGCAGTACTTC.

The chain recombines TRBV6-1 with TRBJ2-7; possible D gene TRBD1, 6 bases. V was trimmed by 2 bases and J by 2 bases, leaving 10 bases between them. The CDR3 has 14 residues. The germline CDR1 and CDR2 sequences are MNHNS and SASEGT. This CDR3 is CASSELGQAYEQYF. The CDR3 bases are TGTGCCAGCAGTGAATTGGGACAAGCCTACGAGCAGTACTTC.

The rearrangement joins TRBV4-3 to TRBJ2-6; 8 nucleotides align to TRBD1. Germline assignment: CDR1 LGHNA and CDR2 YSLEER. Germline trimming cut 1 base from V and 0 bases from J; bases unmatched to any gene: 8. The CDR3 is made up of 19 amino acids. The CDR3 nucleotides read TGCGCCAGCAGCCAAGGGGGCCAGGGGGCCCTCTCTGGGGCCAACGTCCTGACTTTC. Translation gives CASSQGGQGALSGANVLTF.

The rearrangement links TRBV7-6 to TRBJ2-2; 14 nucleotides match TRBD2. CDR1 is SGHVS and CDR2 is FNYEAQ in the germline V gene. The CDR3 consists of 19 residues. V trimming: 5 bases; J trimming: 3 bases; junction bases outside the gene matches: 11. The CDR3 here is CASSPGTSGSAFDTGELFF. The CDR3, as DNA: TGTGCCAGCAGCCCCGGGACTAGCGGGAGCGCTTTTGACACCGGGGAGCTGTTTTTT. The full variable domain, in which reference TRBV7-6 and TRBJ2-2 provide the parts outside the CDR3, is GAGVSQSPRYKVTKRGQDVALRCDPISGHVSLYWYRQALGQGPEFLTYFNYEAQQDKSGLPNDRFSAERPEGSISTLTIQRTEQRDSAMYRCASSPGTSGSAFDTGELFFGEGSRLTVL.

The CDR3 spells CASSHLPQGNTEAFF. As DNA, the CDR3 is TGTGCCAGCAGTCACCTACCACAGGGGAACACTGAAGCTTTCTTT. The rearrangement links TRBV28 to TRBJ1-1; a weak D match, TRBD1 (6 bases). The germline CDR1 and CDR2 sequences are MDHEN and SYDVKM. CDR3 length equals 15 residues. V was trimmed by 5 bases and J by 1 base, leaving 14 bases between them.

The rearrangement uses TRBV6-6 and TRBJ1-3; D is uncertain. Germline CDR1 and CDR2: MNHNY and SVGAGI (reference sequence). This CDR3 comprises 16 residues. Trimming took off 4 bases at V and 0 bases at J, with 13 bases between the two ends. The CDR3 loop reads CASSFRPEFSGNTIYF. The DNA for the CDR3 is TGTGCCAGCAGTTTCCGGCCGGAATTCTCTGGAAACACCATATATTTT.

The chain combines TRBV28 with TRBJ2-7; 7 positions match TRBD1. CDR3 length: 16 amino acids. The ends lost 2 bases at V and 1 base at J; junction bases unmatched: 8. Looked up from germline, CDR1 is MDHEN and CDR2 is SYDVKM. CDR3: CASSLRGQSPSYEQYF. The CDR3 bases are TGTGCCAGCAGTTTAAGGGGACAGAGTCCTTCCTACGAGCAGTACTTC.